This is a list of T cell receptor beta chains from one sample in a study of Graves' ophthalmopathy and Graves' hyperthyroidism. TCRdb itself ran the multiplex PCR reads through MiXCR, one entry per CDR3 protein. Of over 150,000 distinct CDR3 sequences in the sample, roughly two fifths were seen once. The material sequenced was peripheral blood. These receptors came from a woman between 40 and 55 years old with Graves' ophthalmopathy. The CDR3 runs from the conserved cysteine through the conserved F or W. The order of the fields is J gene, clone size, V gene, D gene, CDR3 DNA, CDR3 protein. A D gene is named only where the DNA matches it firmly. The listing skips clone size in some rows; elsewhere it reads once, few, many or a size class.

TRBJ2-5,many,TRBV28,-,TGTGCCAGCAGTTTATACTCCGAGACCCAGTACTTC,CASSLYSETQYF
TRBJ2-7,-,TRBV12-3/TRBV12-4,TRBD2,TGTGCCAGCAGTGGGACTAGCGGGAGGGCCTTCTACGAGCAGTACTTC,CASSGTSGRAFYEQYF
TRBJ1-1,many,TRBV28,-,TGTGCCAGCAGCCTACCCTTCAGCACTGAAGCTTTCTTT,CASSLPFSTEAFF
TRBJ2-7,-,TRBV11-2,-,TGTGCCAGCAGCGCCTACCCTCGGGACGGACACTCCTACGAGCAGTACTTC,CASSAYPRDGHSYEQYF
TRBJ2-5,many,TRBV19,TRBD2,TGTGCCAGTAGTACTGGACTAGCGGGCGAGTACCAAGAGACCCAGTACTTC,CASSTGLAGEYQETQYF
TRBJ1-1,many,TRBV20-1,TRBD1,TGCAGTGCTACAGGGGGCAGGGCTGAAGCTTTCTTT,CSATGGRAEAFF
TRBJ1-1,many,TRBV24-1,TRBD1,TGTGCCACCAGTGATCACAGGGGGAATTCTGAAGCTTTCTTT,CATSDHRGNSEAFF
TRBJ2-7,-,TRBV11-3,-,TGTGCCAGCAGCGCCGGGGGGCAATCCTACGAGCAGTACTTC,CASSAGGQSYEQYF
TRBJ2-7,many,TRBV5-6,TRBD1,TGTGCCAGCAGCTACGACCGGGACAGCAAATACGAGCAGTACTTC,CASSYDRDSKYEQYF
TRBJ2-7,-,TRBV29-1,TRBD2,TGCAGCGTTGATTCGGGAGGGAGGTACGAGCAGTACTTC,CSVDSGGRYEQYF
TRBJ1-5,few,TRBV19,-,TGTGCCAGTAGAACGGTAAATCAGCCCCAGCATTTT,CASRTVNQPQHF
TRBJ2-5,-,TRBV9,TRBD2,TGTGCCAGCAGCGTAGCGACCGGGAGGGCTCAAGAGACCCAGTACTTC,CASSVATGRAQETQYF
TRBJ1-1,many,TRBV12-3/TRBV12-4,-,TGTGCCAGCAGACAAAAAAAGAACACTGAAGCTTTCTTT,CASRQKKNTEAFF
TRBJ2-7,-,TRBV11-2,-,TGTGCCAGCAGCTCAGGGGGGCTAGCGGAATCCTACGAGCAGTACTTC,CASSSGGLAESYEQYF
TRBJ2-2,many,TRBV2,TRBD1,TGTGCCAGCAGAAAACCGGGACAGAGGAACACCGGGGAGCTGTTTTTT,CASRKPGQRNTGELFF
TRBJ1-2,many,TRBV29-1,-,TGCAGCGTTGAACTGGCAGGGTATGGCTACACCTTC,CSVELAGYGYTF
TRBJ1-2,many,TRBV2,-,TGTGCCAGCAGTGAATGGGGCAGGGGTTTATCTGGCTACACCTTC,CASSEWGRGLSGYTF
TRBJ2-5,many,TRBV10-3,TRBD2,TGTGCCTCCCGCGGGGGGGGAGAAGAGACCCAGTACTTC,CASRGGGEETQYF
TRBJ2-7,-,TRBV7-8,TRBD2,TGTGCCAGCACGTCCGGGGGGAGCTCCTACGAGCAGTACTTC,CASTSGGSSYEQYF
TRBJ2-5,many,TRBV11-2,-,TGTGCCAGCAGCTTAGGGACAGACGAGACCCAGTACTTC,CASSLGTDETQYF
TRBJ2-4,-,TRBV28,-,TGTGCCAGCAGTCTCCACAGGGGACTAGCCAAAAACATTCAGTACTTC,CASSLHRGLAKNIQYF
TRBJ1-2,many,TRBV10-3,TRBD1,TGTGCCATCAGCGAACCCGCGGGGCAGGGGGACTATGGCTACACCTTC,CAISEPAGQGDYGYTF
TRBJ2-7,many,TRBV29-1,-,TGCAGCGTTGAAGGCGGGGTTTCCTACGAGCAGTACTTC,CSVEGGVSYEQYF
TRBJ2-7,many,TRBV12-3/TRBV12-4,-,TGTGCCAGCAGTTTAGGGCCCAGAGGGCAGTACTTC,CASSLGPRGQYF
TRBJ2-5,-,TRBV5-5,-,TGTGCCAGCAGCTTGCTTGGGTACCAAGAGACCCAGTACTTC,CASSLLGYQETQYF
TRBJ1-2,-,TRBV7-8,TRBD1,TGTGCCAGCAGCGCCGACAGGGGCGGCGGCTACACCTTC,CASSADRGGGYTF
TRBJ1-1,-,TRBV28,-,TGTGCCAGCATCGGCACTGAAGCTTTCTTT,CASIGTEAFF
TRBJ1-1,-,TRBV12-3/TRBV12-4,TRBD1,TGTGCCAGCAGTTTATCCCCGGGACAGGGGAGGGGAGCTTTCTTT,CASSLSPGQGRGAFF
TRBJ2-7,-,TRBV6-1,TRBD1,TGTGCCAGCAGTGGACGGGACAGCGCCCCCTCCGAGCAGTACTTC,CASSGRDSAPSEQYF
TRBJ1-2,-,TRBV14,-,TGTGCCAGCAGCCAAGCACAGGGCCACCCCCGGTTCCGCTATGGCTACACCTTC,CASSQAQGHPRFRYGYTF
TRBJ2-5,few,TRBV7-8,TRBD2,TGTGCCAGCAGCTTGCAGCGGGATAACCAAGAGACCCAGTACTTC,CASSLQRDNQETQYF
TRBJ2-6,many,TRBV2,-,TGTGCCAGCAGTGACGAAGCAACCCCTGGGGCCAACGTCCTGACTTTC,CASSDEATPGANVLTF
TRBJ2-1,many,TRBV6-2/TRBV6-3,TRBD2,TGTGCCAGCAGTTACTCTAGCGGGAGCTCCTACAATGAGCAGTTCTTC,CASSYSSGSSYNEQFF
TRBJ1-2,many,TRBV28,-,TGTGCCAGCAGCAAACAGGGTGGGAGGTTCTATGGCTACACCTTC,CASSKQGGRFYGYTF
TRBJ2-5,few,TRBV12-3/TRBV12-4,-,TGTGCCAGCAACCAGTGGGGGACCCCACAGGAGACCCAGTACTTC,CASNQWGTPQETQYF
TRBJ2-7,many,TRBV28,TRBD2,TGTGCCAGCAGAACCCCACTAGCGGGAAGGTACGAGCAGTACTTC,CASRTPLAGRYEQYF
TRBJ1-5,-,TRBV12-3/TRBV12-4,-,TGTGCCAGCAGTTTGGGGAAGATGGGCAATCAGCCCCAGCATTTT,CASSLGKMGNQPQHF
TRBJ2-6,many,TRBV5-6,-,TGTGCCAGCAGCTTCAGGAGCACAAGACGGTCTGGGGCCAACGTCCCGACTTTC,CASSFRSTRRSGANVPTF
TRBJ1-2,-,TRBV7-8,-,TGTGCCAGCAGCTTAGCCAGGGGCCACTTCGCTGTTAACTATGGCTACACCTTC,CASSLARGHFAVNYGYTF
TRBJ2-5,many,TRBV20-1,-,TGCAGTGCTAGAGATTTCGGGAGAGAGACCCAGTACTTC,CSARDFGRETQYF
TRBJ2-7,many,TRBV6-5,-,TGTGCCACCAGAGCAACCTACGAGCAGTACTTC,CATRATYEQYF
TRBJ1-3,many,TRBV12-3/TRBV12-4,TRBD1,TGTGCCAGCAGTTTTTATGGGACAGCCTCTGGAAACACCATATATTTT,CASSFYGTASGNTIYF
TRBJ1-5,many,TRBV28,-,TGTGCCACCAGACAGGATCAGCCCCAGCATTTT,CATRQDQPQHF
TRBJ1-5,many,TRBV19,-,TGTGCCAGTAGTATAGATCTTGATCAGCCCCAGCATTTT,CASSIDLDQPQHF
TRBJ1-3,many,TRBV7-8,-,TGTGCCAGCAGCTTAACTACAGGCTCTGGAAACACCATATATTTT,CASSLTTGSGNTIYF
TRBJ2-5,-,TRBV6-5,TRBD1,TGTGCCAGCAGTTACCCGGACAGGGCGCCCCAAGAGACCCAGTACTTC,CASSYPDRAPQETQYF
TRBJ1-3,many,TRBV29-1,-,TGCAGCGTTGGAGGGGTGCAGGGAAACACCATATATTTT,CSVGGVQGNTIYF
TRBJ1-5,many,TRBV6-1,TRBD1,TGTGCCAGCACCGACCGCCGGGACAGTCAGCCCCAGCATTTT,CASTDRRDSQPQHF
TRBJ1-1,many,TRBV9,-,TGTGCCAGCAGCGAAAGCGGGACGGCCACTGAAGCTTTCTTT,CASSESGTATEAFF
TRBJ1-6,-,TRBV30,-,TGTGCCTGGAGTGCCCGGGGGGGGACACAGGAATTCGGTTCACCCCTCCACTTT,CAWSARGGTQEFGSPLHF